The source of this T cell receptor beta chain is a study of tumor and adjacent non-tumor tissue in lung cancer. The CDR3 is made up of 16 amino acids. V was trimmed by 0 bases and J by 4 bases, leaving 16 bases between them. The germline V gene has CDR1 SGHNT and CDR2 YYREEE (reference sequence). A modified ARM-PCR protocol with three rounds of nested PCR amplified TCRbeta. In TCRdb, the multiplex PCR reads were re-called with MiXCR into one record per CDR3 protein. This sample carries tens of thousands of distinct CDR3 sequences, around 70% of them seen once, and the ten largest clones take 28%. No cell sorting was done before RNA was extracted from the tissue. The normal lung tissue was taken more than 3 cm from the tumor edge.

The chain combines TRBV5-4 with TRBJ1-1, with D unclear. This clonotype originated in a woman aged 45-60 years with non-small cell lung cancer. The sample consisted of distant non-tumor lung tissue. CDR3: CASSLGAPYTGTEAFF. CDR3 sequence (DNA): TGTGCCAGCAGCTTGGGTGCCCCCTATACTGGCACTGAAGCTTTCTTT. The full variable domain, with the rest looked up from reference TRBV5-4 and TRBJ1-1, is ETGVTQSPTHLIKTRGQQVTLRCSSQSGHNTVSWYQQALGQGPQFIFQYYREEENGRGNFPPRFSGLQFPNYSSELNVNALELDDSALYLCASSLGAPYTGTEAFFGQGTRLTVV.